This TCR beta chain was obtained from a study of cytomegalovirus exposure and HLA in healthy donors. V dropped 1 base and J dropped 2; count of bases not matched to a gene: 8. Germline CDR1 reads SGHNT; CDR2 reads YYREEE (reference sequence). The CDR3 extends over 17 amino acids. 60 Vbeta and 13 Jbeta primers were used in PCR. The repertoire was sequenced with immunoSEQ multiplex PCR; TCRdb's copy has only in-frame clones and lacks some. The table has around 100,000 clones, roughly 79% seen once. The donors were healthy bone marrow donors. The chain has TRBV5-4 and TRBJ2-3, with 9 bases identical to TRBD2. The source of this sequence is a man aged 50 or older in good health and CMV-seropositive. The sample comprised PBMCs. The CDR3 spells CASSLPPSGAYTDTQYF. The CDR3 nucleotides are TGTGCCAGCAGCTTGCCGCCTAGCGGGGCCTACACAGATACGCAGTATTTT.